Detailed here is one T cell receptor beta chain. The data were produced by immunoSEQ multiplex PCR, yet TCRdb's version contains in-frame clones alone and is incomplete. The sample includes 200,000 or so clones, 65% to 85% seen only once; the top ten take more than 9%. The CDR3 extends over 15 amino acids. V was clipped by 6 bases and J by 0 bases; unmatched bases: 7. CDR1 is SGDLS, CDR2 YYNGEE, per germline. This entry is derived from a study of blood T cell repertoires in COVID-19. Sequenced material: peripheral blood. The origin of this receptor is a woman of 80 years or more with acute or convalescent COVID-19. This chain joins TRBV9 and TRBJ2-3, with 7 bases aligning to TRBD2. The CDR3 loop is CASNRWGGSTDTQYF. The DNA of the CDR3 is TGTGCCAGCAACCGCTGGGGGGGGAGCACAGATACGCAGTATTTT.